Each of the 28 T cell receptor beta chains below was sequenced from the same sample in a study of identical twins. Each CDR3 protein is one row after TCRdb ran MiXCR on the 5' RACE reads. The data contain some 710,000 distinct CDR3 sequences, 5.5% to 7.5% of them seen just once; the ten biggest clones take up around 1.9%. Sequencing used naive T cells sorted from blood. These TCRs come from a man aged 18-30 years in good health.

This clonotype was picked up many times. The rearrangement joins TRBV28 to TRBJ2-1; 8 nucleotides match TRBD1. The CDR3 extends over 16 amino acids. Germline loops: CDR1 MDHEN, CDR2 SYDVKM. J lost 2 bases, V lost 4 bases, and 7 bases had no gene match. CDR3 in amino acids: CASSSLPGQAYNEQFF. In DNA form, the CDR3 reads TGTGCCAGCAGTTCCCTACCGGGACAGGCCTACAATGAGCAGTTCTTC.

The table lists this clonotype with many counts. This sequence joins TRBV10-1 and TRBJ2-1, with 10 bases aligning to TRBD2. CDR3 length: 13 amino acids. J lost 13 bases, V lost 6 bases, and 9 bases had no gene match. Germline V gene sequence: CDR1 WNHNN, CDR2 SYGVQD (reference sequence). CDR3 sequence: CASRDSVAGGQFF. CDR3 in DNA: TGCGCCAGCAGAGACTCAGTAGCGGGAGGACAGTTCTTC.

Ten or more counts support this clonotype. In nucleotides, the CDR3 is TGTGCCAGCAGCGTCCTAGGGCCCGGGGAGCTGTTTTTT. Translation gives CASSVLGPGELFF. The V call is TRBV9, the J call TRBJ2-2, with D uncertain. CDR3 length: 13 residues. Germline CDR1 reads SGDLS; CDR2 reads YYNGEE. V was cut by 2 bases and J by 6 bases, with 8 bases left in between.

In this sample, this clonotype turned up many times. The chain uses TRBV29-1 and TRBJ2-1; D is unresolved. The CDR3 has 13 amino acids. The germline V gene encodes CDR1 SQVTM and CDR2 ANQGSEA. Trimming took off 2 bases at V and 3 bases at J, with 8 bases between the two ends. DNA of the CDR3: TGCAGCGTTGAACGGGTCGGCTACAATGAGCAGTTCTTC. This encodes CSVERVGYNEQFF.

The chain combines TRBV6-4 with TRBJ2-1, with 10 bases identical to TRBD2. CDR3 size: 15 residues. Unmatched junction bases numbered 5, after V lost 3 bases and J lost 6 bases. CDR1 is MRHNA, CDR2 SNTAGT, per germline. CDR3 residues: CASSETAGGPNEQFF. The CDR3 coding sequence is TGTGCCAGCAGTGAAACAGCGGGAGGGCCCAATGAGCAGTTCTTC.

This clonotype was counted a few times. This chain uses TRBV7-9 with TRBJ2-2; TRBD2 matches 7 bases. This CDR3 contains 16 residues. The germline V gene encodes CDR1 SEHNR and CDR2 FQNEAQ (reference sequence). The trim removed 5 bases at V and 3 bases at J, leaving 9 bases unmatched. DNA for the CDR3: TGTGCCAGCAGCCCAGATGGAACTAGCGACACCGGGGAGCTGTTTTTT. This sequence encodes CASSPDGTSDTGELFF.

This clonotype showed up many times. J is TRBJ1-2 and V is TRBV7-9; tentatively, D is TRBD1 (5 bases). This CDR3 has 13 amino acids. Germline-derived CDR1 and CDR2 are SEHNR and FQNEAQ (reference sequence). The germline V and J ends were trimmed by 4 bases and 5 bases, with 11 bases remaining between them. The CDR3 reads CASSSRDFYGYTF. CDR3 coding DNA: TGTGCCAGCAGCTCCCGGGACTTTTATGGCTACACCTTC.

As regards this clonotype: A much larger clone differs from this one at a single base, so this may be a read error. The V and J genes are TRBV12-3 or TRBV12-4 and TRBJ2-3; TRBD1 might be the D (5 bases). Trimming removed 2 bases from V and 10 bases from J, with 13 bases in between. This CDR3 is 13 amino acids long. The CDR3 reads CASSLLGLDAQYF. The CDR3 coding sequence is TGTGCCAGCAGTTTACTGGGGCTGGATGCGCAGTATTTT.

The table lists this clonotype with a few counts. The CDR3 sequence is CASSRDSEQFF. The CDR3 DNA is TGTGCCAGCAGCCGGGACTCTGAGCAGTTCTTC. V and J are TRBV3-1 and TRBJ2-1; D might be TRBD2 (6 bases). CDR1 is LGHDT, CDR2 YNNKEL, per germline (reference sequence). The CDR3 spans 11 residues. The V end lost 4 bases, the J end lost 9 bases, and 7 bases lay between the germline ends.

In its sample, this clonotype was seen many times. The V gene is TRBV4-3, the J gene TRBJ1-2; 8 nucleotides line up with TRBD1. Unmatched junction bases numbered 8, after V lost 4 bases and J lost 7 bases. The length of the CDR3 is 14 residues. From germline, CDR1 is LGHNA and CDR2 YSLEER. CDR3 residues: CASSPGTGLGGYTF. The DNA of the CDR3 is TGCGCCAGCAGCCCTGGGACAGGCTTAGGTGGCTACACCTTC.

This clonotype was counted ten times or more. This sequence joins TRBV29-1 and TRBJ2-1; 10 bases line up with TRBD1. Per germline, CDR1 SQVTM and CDR2 ANQGSEA. This CDR3 has 15 amino acids. V trimming: 5 bases; J trimming: 6 bases; junction bases outside the gene matches: 10. The CDR3 loop is CSVLGRTGGLNEQFF. DNA of the CDR3: TGCAGCGTTCTGGGGAGGACAGGGGGGCTCAATGAGCAGTTCTTC.

This clonotype appeared a few times. The V and J genes are TRBV27 and TRBJ2-7, with D perhaps TRBD2 (5 bases). Trimming stripped 5 bases from V and 0 bases from J, with 11 bases between. Germline CDR1 MNHEY, CDR2 SMNVEV (reference sequence). The CDR3 is made up of 14 amino acids. The CDR3 reads CASSPSGGSYEQYV. CDR3 bases: TGTGCCAGCAGTCCCAGCGGCGGCTCCTACGAGCAGTACGTC.

In this sample, this clonotype turned up many times. The chain has TRBV15 and TRBJ2-2; TRBD1 or TRBD2 may be the D gene (5 bases each). Germline V gives CDR1 LNHNV, CDR2 YYDKDF (reference sequence). V lost 2 bases and J lost 6, with 13 bases in between. The CDR3 extends over 15 amino acids. This chain's CDR3 is CATSRTRMGAGELFF. The DNA for the CDR3 is TGTGCCACCAGCAGAACGCGGATGGGGGCCGGGGAGCTGTTTTTT.

The gene calls are TRBV28 and TRBJ2-5, with no clear D. The germline gives CDR1 MDHEN, CDR2 SYDVKM. V lost 1 base and J lost 5, with 17 bases in between. The CDR3 runs 16 residues. The CDR3 coding sequence is TGTGCCAGCAGTTTATATCCCCAAATGGCCCATGAGACCCAGTACTTC. Protein product: CASSLYPQMAHETQYF.

This clonotype was counted at least ten times. This chain joins TRBV12-3 or TRBV12-4 and TRBJ1-5; TRBD1 agrees at 9 bases. The CDR3 spans 15 residues. The V and J ends lost 11 bases and 1 base, in that order; junction bases with no gene match: 9. The CDR3 region has the DNA TGTGCCTCTAGGTGGGGACAGGGAAGCAATCAGCCCCAGCATTTT. Encoded protein: CASRWGQGSNQPQHF.

This clonotype was counted ten times or more. The chain is built from TRBV12-3 or TRBV12-4 and TRBJ2-1; TRBD2 aligns across 9 bases. CDR3 length: 16 amino acids. J lost 0 bases, V lost 3 bases, and 3 bases had no gene match. CDR3 sequence (DNA): TGTGCCAGCAGTTTCACTAGCGGGCTCTCCTACAATGAGCAGTTCTTC. Its protein product is CASSFTSGLSYNEQFF.

In this sample, this clonotype turned up many times. This sequence joins TRBV15 and TRBJ2-7; unclear D gene. The CDR3 extends over 15 amino acids. The germline V gene has CDR1 LNHNV and CDR2 YYDKDF (reference sequence). Trimming removed 0 bases from V and 5 bases from J, with 14 bases in between. This chain's CDR3 is CATSRDPPGSDEQYF. The CDR3 DNA sequence: TGTGCCACCAGCAGAGATCCACCGGGTTCGGACGAGCAGTACTTC.

This clonotype was observed many times. The chain uses TRBV24-1 and TRBJ2-1, with TRBD1 identical over 8 bases. This CDR3 contains 16 residues. V dropped 3 bases and J dropped 4; count of bases not matched to a gene: 7. Germline-derived CDR1 and CDR2 are KGHDR and SFDVKD. CDR3 nucleotides: TGTGCCACCAGTGATCCCAGGGGGCTGGTTTACAATGAGCAGTTCTTC. This encodes CATSDPRGLVYNEQFF.

This clonotype showed up many times. The chain's CDR3 is CASSLLAFLYNEQFF. The DNA for the CDR3 is TGTGCCAGCAGCTTACTAGCTTTTCTGTACAATGAGCAGTTCTTC. The chain is built from TRBV7-2 and TRBJ2-1; tentative D call: TRBD2 (5 bases). V shed 2 bases and J shed 4 bases, with 12 bases lying between them. This CDR3 has 15 residues. From germline, CDR1 is SGHTA and CDR2 FQGNSA.

Ten or more counts support this clonotype. The V and J genes are TRBV15 and TRBJ1-1; 7 positions agree with TRBD1. CDR3 length: 13 residues. Losses at the gene ends were 1 base for V and 8 bases for J; bases not matched to a gene: 4. From germline, CDR1 is LNHNV and CDR2 YYDKDF (reference sequence). Written as DNA, the CDR3 is TGTGCCACCAGCAGAGCGGACAGGCTGGAAGCTTTCTTT. It specifies CATSRADRLEAFF.

Ten or more counts support this clonotype. This chain connects TRBV9 to TRBJ2-1, with 7 bases aligning to TRBD2. The germline V gene encodes CDR1 SGDLS and CDR2 YYNGEE. This CDR3 region has 15 residues. Trimming cost V 0 bases and J 8 bases; bases outside gene matches: 8. DNA for the CDR3: TGTGCCAGCAGCGTAGCTAGCGGAGGAATCCATGAGCAGTTCTTC. The encoded protein is CASSVASGGIHEQFF.

This clonotype has more than one count but fewer than ten. The chain is built from TRBV6-5 and TRBJ2-1; 8 bases are a match to TRBD2. CDR1 is MNHEY and CDR2 is SVGAGI in the germline V gene. V lost 0 bases to trimming and J lost 2 bases; unmatched junction nucleotides: 6. This CDR3 is built from 17 residues. CDR3 loop: CASSYSSGGYPYNEQFF. The CDR3 DNA reads as TGTGCCAGCAGTTACTCATCGGGAGGGTACCCCTACAATGAGCAGTTCTTC.

This clonotype came up a few times. J is TRBJ2-7 and V is TRBV2, with TRBD1 matching 8 bases. The CDR3 runs to 14 residues. Trimming removed 3 bases from V and 6 bases from J; junction bases left unmatched: 7. Germline CDR1 reads SNHLY; CDR2 reads FYNNEI. CDR3 residues: CASSDGTGAFEQYF. The CDR3 DNA is TGTGCCAGCAGTGACGGGACAGGAGCCTTCGAGCAGTACTTC.

This rearrangement joins TRBV20-1 to TRBJ2-1; D uncertain. Germline CDR1 and CDR2: DFQATT and SNEGSKA (reference sequence). V was clipped by 0 bases and J by 4 bases, with 7 bases between them. The CDR3 length is 13 residues. The CDR3 spells CSARDPTYNEQFF. The CDR3 DNA reads TGCAGTGCTAGAGATCCCACTTACAATGAGCAGTTCTTC.

This clonotype was recorded at least ten times. The CDR3 nucleotides are TGTGCCAGCAGCTTGGACGTACACCCGAACACTGAAGCTTTCTTT. It is translated as CASSLDVHPNTEAFF. This chain connects TRBV5-5 to TRBJ1-1; no clear D. Trimming shortened V by 0 bases and J by 1 base, and 10 bases separated the two germline ends. This CDR3 spans 15 amino acids. Germline CDR1 and CDR2: SGHKS and YYEKEE (reference sequence).

The CDR3 reads CSALNRDFEYEQYF. The CDR3 DNA reads TGCAGTGCTCTGAACCGGGACTTCGAATACGAGCAGTACTTC. The V call is TRBV20-1, the J call TRBJ2-7; D might be TRBD2 (6 bases). The CDR3 is 14 amino acids. With 5 bases removed from V and 4 bases from J, the gap between germline ends came to 18 bases. Germline CDR1 and CDR2: DFQATT and SNEGSKA (reference sequence).

This clonotype was seen many times. The J gene is TRBJ1-1, the V gene TRBV29-1; D gene ambiguous. V lost 5 bases, J lost 2 bases, and 6 bases lay in between. Germline V lookup: CDR1 SQVTM, CDR2 ANQGSEA. The length of the CDR3 is 11 residues. CDR3 nucleotide sequence: TGCAGCGTTAGCTTAAACACTGAAGCTTTCTTT. Its protein product is CSVSLNTEAFF.

This clonotype has just a few counts. V and J are TRBV11-3 and TRBJ2-1, with D tentatively TRBD2 (6 bases). The germline gives CDR1 SGHNT, CDR2 YENEEA. This CDR3 region has 14 residues. The V end lost 4 bases, the J end lost 9 bases, and 16 bases lay between the germline ends. The CDR3 DNA reads as TGTGCCAGCAGCTCGAAGACTAGTTTCGGTGAGCAGTTCTTC. It is translated as CASSSKTSFGEQFF.